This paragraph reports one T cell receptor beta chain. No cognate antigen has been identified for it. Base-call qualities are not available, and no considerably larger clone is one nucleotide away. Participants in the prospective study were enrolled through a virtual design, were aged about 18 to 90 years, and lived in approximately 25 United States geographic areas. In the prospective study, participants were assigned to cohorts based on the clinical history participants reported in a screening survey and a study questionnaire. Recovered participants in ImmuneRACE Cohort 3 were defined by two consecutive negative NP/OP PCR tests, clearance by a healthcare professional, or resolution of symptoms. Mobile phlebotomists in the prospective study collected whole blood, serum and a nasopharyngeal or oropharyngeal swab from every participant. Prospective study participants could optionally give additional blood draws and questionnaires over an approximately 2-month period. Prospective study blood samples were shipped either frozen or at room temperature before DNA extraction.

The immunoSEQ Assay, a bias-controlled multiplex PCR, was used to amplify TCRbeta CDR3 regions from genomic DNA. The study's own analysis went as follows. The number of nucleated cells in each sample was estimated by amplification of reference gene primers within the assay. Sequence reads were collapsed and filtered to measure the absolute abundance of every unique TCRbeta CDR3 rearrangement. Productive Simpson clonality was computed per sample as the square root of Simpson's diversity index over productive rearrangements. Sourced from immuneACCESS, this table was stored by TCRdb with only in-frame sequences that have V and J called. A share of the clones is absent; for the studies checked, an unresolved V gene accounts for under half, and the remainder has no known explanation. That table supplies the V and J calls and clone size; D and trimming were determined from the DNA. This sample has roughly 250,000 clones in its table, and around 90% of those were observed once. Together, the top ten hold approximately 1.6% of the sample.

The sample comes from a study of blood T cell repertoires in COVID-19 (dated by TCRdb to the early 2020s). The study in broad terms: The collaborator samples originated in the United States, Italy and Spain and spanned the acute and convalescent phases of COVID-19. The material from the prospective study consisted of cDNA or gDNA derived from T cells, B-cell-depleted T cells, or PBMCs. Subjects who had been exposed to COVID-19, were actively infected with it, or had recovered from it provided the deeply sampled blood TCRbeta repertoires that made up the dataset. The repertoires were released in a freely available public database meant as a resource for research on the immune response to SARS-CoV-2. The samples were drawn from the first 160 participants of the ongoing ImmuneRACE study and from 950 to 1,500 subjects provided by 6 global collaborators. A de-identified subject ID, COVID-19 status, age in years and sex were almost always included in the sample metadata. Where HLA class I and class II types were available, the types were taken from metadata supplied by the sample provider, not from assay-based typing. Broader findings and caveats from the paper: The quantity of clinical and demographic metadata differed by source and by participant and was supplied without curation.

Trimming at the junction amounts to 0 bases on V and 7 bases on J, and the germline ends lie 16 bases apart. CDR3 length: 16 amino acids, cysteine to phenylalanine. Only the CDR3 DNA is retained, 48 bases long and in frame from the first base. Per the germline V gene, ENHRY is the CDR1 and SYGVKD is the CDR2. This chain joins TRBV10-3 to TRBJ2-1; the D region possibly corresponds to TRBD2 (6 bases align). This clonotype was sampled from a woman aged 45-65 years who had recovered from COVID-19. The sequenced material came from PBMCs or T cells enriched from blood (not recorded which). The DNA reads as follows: TGTGCCATCAGTGAGTCGATCATCGGGAGTCGGAATGAGCAGTTCTTC. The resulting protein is CAISESIIGSRNEQFF.